The present entry profiles one T cell receptor (beta chain) with its context. Germline assignment: CDR1 SGHRS and CDR2 YFSETQ. V lost 0 bases and J 7 bases, leaving 14 bases between the germline ends. This CDR3 region has 15 residues. The data belong to a study of Ad26.COV2.S vaccination and SARS-CoV-2 variants. At the level of the study: Enrolled in COV1001, the donor was in the Ad26.COV2.S trial arm, which received the vaccine. Ad26.COV2.S given intramuscularly, once or twice 56 days apart.

Noted treatment: 15 to 20 received Ad26.COV2.S at low or high dose, single or two shots; about five received placebo; per-sample allocation not given. Sampling happened 63 days after the first vaccine or placebo injection. Donation was by an adult aged 18-55 years who was in Boston. TCRdb's table, derived via immunoSEQ multiplex PCR, lists solely in-frame clones and lacks some. The sample holds about 380,000 clones, roughly four fifths seen once. This chain joins TRBV5-1 and TRBJ2-1; D not certain. The clonotype originates from a person aged 18-60 years who received the Ad26.COV2.S COVID-19 vaccine or a placebo. This specimen was peripheral blood, taken in a trial of Ad26.COV2.S vaccine versus placebo. CDR3 bases: TGCGCCAGCAGCTTGGAGAACCTCCCAGGAAATGAGCAGTTCTTC. Translated: CASSLENLPGNEQFF.